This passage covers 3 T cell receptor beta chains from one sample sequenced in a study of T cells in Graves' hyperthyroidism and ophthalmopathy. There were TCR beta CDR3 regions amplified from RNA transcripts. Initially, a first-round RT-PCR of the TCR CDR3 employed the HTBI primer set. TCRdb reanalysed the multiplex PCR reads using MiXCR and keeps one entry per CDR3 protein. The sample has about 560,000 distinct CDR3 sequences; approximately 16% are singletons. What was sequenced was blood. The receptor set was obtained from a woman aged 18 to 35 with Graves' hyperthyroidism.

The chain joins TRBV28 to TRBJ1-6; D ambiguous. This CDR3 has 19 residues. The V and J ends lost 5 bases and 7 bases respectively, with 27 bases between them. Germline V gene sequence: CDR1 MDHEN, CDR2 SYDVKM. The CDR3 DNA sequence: TGTGCCAGCAGTCCCATCGGTGACCCGGCCGCCATTATGAATTCACCCCTCCACTTT. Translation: CASSPIGDPAAIMNSPLHF.

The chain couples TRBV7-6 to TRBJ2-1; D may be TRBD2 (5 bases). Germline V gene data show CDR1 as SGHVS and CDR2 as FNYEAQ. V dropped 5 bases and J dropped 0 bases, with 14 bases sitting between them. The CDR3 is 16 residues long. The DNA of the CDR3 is TGTGCCAGCAGCCCCATACGAGGGAGCTCCTACAATGAGCAGTTCTTC. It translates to CASSPIRGSSYNEQFF.

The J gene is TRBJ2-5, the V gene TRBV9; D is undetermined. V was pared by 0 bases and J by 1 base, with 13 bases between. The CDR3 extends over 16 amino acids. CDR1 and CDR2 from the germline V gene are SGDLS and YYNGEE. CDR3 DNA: TGTGCCAGCAGCGTAGCTACGTGGGCAGCCCAAGAGACCCAGTACTTC. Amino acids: CASSVATWAAQETQYF.